The sequence of this T cell receptor (beta chain) was determined in a study of CD8+CD57+ T cells in acquired aplastic anemia (dated by TCRdb to the late 2010s). About the study as a whole: Extracted DNA from sorted CD4+ and CD8+ cells averaged around 3.2 ug, ranging from about 0.17 to 27.4 ug. Mean read counts for healthy donor samples were about 10 million for CD4+ cells and about 12 million for CD8+ cells. Overall results and qualifications from the work: About 28 CD8+ CDR3 sequences were found in both patients and controls but appeared to be highly expressed in patients and within the immunodominant clones of the patients. CD8+ Simpson's diversity did not differ significantly between patients and healthy controls (P=0.060).

The cysteine opens and the phenylalanine closes a CDR3 of 17 amino acids. Only CDR3 DNA remains: 51 bases, in frame from the first base. The V and J ends are trimmed by 0 bases and 3 bases, leaving 17 bases between them. Taken from the germline V gene, the CDR1 and CDR2 loops are ENHRY and SYGVKD. In this study, sorted CD4+ and CD8+ T cells from the blood of healthy subjects and of severe aplastic anemia patients had their TCR repertoires deep-sequenced. Ficoll-Paque density gradient centrifugation was used to isolate peripheral blood mononuclear cells. Before DNA was extracted, CD4+ and CD8+ T cells were sorted using either FACS or magnetic beads. About this clonotype: No antigen is known for it. One base away there is no much larger clone; base qualities are not given.

Profiling of TCR beta VDJ combinations and CDR3 sequences used genomic DNA as the template. TCR repertoire sequencing was run on an Illumina HiSeq 2000. Processing in the source paper ran as follows. Repertoire assessment relied on Simpson's diversity index, CDR3 size and DJ length profiles, and TRBV/TRBJ rearrangement plots. The most abundant DNA sequence in the deep sequencing data was defined as the immunodominant clone. CDR3 amino acid sequences were checked for sharing between subjects and were compared against published repertoires and the VDJdb database. Using fastp at Q25 and MiXCR, TCRdb reprocessed the public reads and kept productive beta chains. Entries are consolidated by CDR3 protein sequence, retaining the most common genes and DNA. TCRdb, rather than the study authors, made the V and J calls. The sample table shows some 410,000 distinct CDR3 sequences, and about 70% are seen once. The ten largest clones add up to 3.5% to 4.5% of the sample.

This clonotype originated in a human donor in good health, serving as a control. Recombination linked TRBV10-3 to TRBJ1-1, with TRBD1 as a weak D call on 5 bases. Sequenced input: sorted CD4+, CD8+, or CD8+CD57+ T cells (not recorded which) from PBMCs. The CDR3 corresponds to CAISESLAGDRDTEAFF. The DNA sequence is as follows: TGTGCCATCAGTGAGTCACTAGCGGGGGATAGGGACACTGAAGCTTTCTTT.